What follows are 21 T cell receptor beta chains derived from one specimen sequenced in a study of early T cells in non-severe SARS-CoV-2 infection (dated by TCRdb to about 2021). Preparation of the library involved 5' RACE. The reads were generated on a NextSeq 500. The public reads were quality trimmed at Q25 with fastp and then assembled into clones with MiXCR by TCRdb, keeping productive beta chains. Under each unique CDR3 protein, matching rows form one entry showing the most common genes and DNA. Present in this sample are tens of thousands of distinct CDR3 sequences, approximately 11% of which were seen just once. Of the sample, around a sixth falls within the top ten clones. Sequencing used whole blood, obtained at baseline. These receptors all stem from an adult who was a healthcare worker with PCR-confirmed SARS-CoV-2 infection or an uninfected control (not recorded which).

This clonotype appeared many times. The genes are TRBV6-6 and TRBJ1-2; no definite D call. Germline CDR1 reads MNHNY; CDR2 reads SVGAGI (reference sequence). The CDR3 consists of 11 residues. V lost 5 bases and J 8 bases, leaving 9 bases between the germline ends. DNA for the CDR3: TGTGCCAGCAGTAGTGAAGGAGGCTACACCTTC. Its translation is CASSSEGGYTF.

This sequence joins TRBV14 and TRBJ2-7, with D hard to call. Trimming cost V 8 bases and J 2 bases, with 10 bases left between them. Looked up from germline, CDR1 is SGHDN and CDR2 is FVKESK. This CDR3 region has 12 residues. CDR3 bases: TGTGCCAGCGCTCAGGCGGCCTACGAGCAGTACTTC. It translates to CASAQAAYEQYF. Based on the CDR3 plus reference TRBV14 and TRBJ2-7, the full variable domain is EAGVTQFPSHSVIEKGQTVTLRCDPISGHDNLYWYRRVMGKEIKFLLHFVKESKQDESGMPNNRFLAERTGGTYSTLKVQPAELEDSGVYFCASAQAAYEQYFGPGTRLTVT.

This clonotype showed up many times. The chain joins TRBV6-5 to TRBJ2-5, with 9 positions matching TRBD1. The length of the CDR3 is 14 residues. V shed 5 bases and J 2 bases; nucleotides not matched to a gene: 3. Germline V gene sequence: CDR1 MNHEY, CDR2 SVGAGI. CDR3 DNA: TGTGCCAGCAGTGCGACAGGGGGGCAAGAGACCCAGTACTTC. It translates to CASSATGGQETQYF.

This clonotype was counted many times. This rearrangement joins TRBV5-6 to TRBJ2-1; 13 bases fit TRBD2. Germline V gives CDR1 SGHDT, CDR2 YYEEEE. The J segment lost 6 bases and the V segment lost 4 bases, leaving 7 bases of the junction unmatched. This CDR3 is built from 16 residues. CDR3 sequence (DNA): TGTGCCAGCAGCCCCTCCTGGACTAGCGGGAGCAATGAGCAGTTCTTC. Encoded protein: CASSPSWTSGSNEQFF.

This clonotype was seen repeatedly, ten times or more. This rearrangement joins TRBV6-6 to TRBJ1-2, with 7 bases matching TRBD1. The ends lost 6 bases at V and 6 bases at J; junction bases unmatched: 7. The CDR3 sequence is 13 residues long. The germline CDR1 and CDR2 sequences are MNHNY and SVGAGI (reference sequence). CDR3 residues: CASSHGQDDGYTF. The CDR3 DNA is TGTGCCAGCAGCCACGGACAGGATGATGGCTACACCTTC.

This clonotype has just a few counts. The chain joins TRBV20-1 to TRBJ2-3; D is undetermined. This CDR3 comprises 14 residues. The germline V and J ends were trimmed by 0 bases and 7 bases, with 14 bases remaining between them. The germline V gene encodes CDR1 DFQATT and CDR2 SNEGSKA (reference sequence). CDR3 bases: TGCAGTGCTAGAGACAGCCTCCGCGGTTATACGCAGTATTTT. It specifies CSARDSLRGYTQYF.

This clonotype appeared a few times. The chain is built from TRBV3-1 and TRBJ2-1; TRBD1 agrees at 9 bases. V lost 2 bases to trimming and J lost 7 bases; unmatched junction nucleotides: 6. There are 15 residues in the CDR3. Germline assignment: CDR1 LGHDT and CDR2 YNNKEL (reference sequence). The CDR3 nucleotides are TGTGCCAGCAGCCAACCCGGACAGGGGACGAATGAGCAGTTCTTC. It translates to CASSQPGQGTNEQFF.

This clonotype was observed many times. This rearrangement joins TRBV20-1 to TRBJ2-3; 13 positions match TRBD2. Germline CDR1 reads DFQATT; CDR2 reads SNEGSKA (reference sequence). V dropped 6 bases and J dropped 4; count of bases not matched to a gene: 4. There are 14 residues in the CDR3. CDR3 loop: CSAGLAGRADTQYF. The CDR3 DNA reads TGCAGTGCGGGACTAGCGGGAAGGGCAGATACGCAGTATTTT.

This clonotype was seen only a few times. CDR3 sequence (DNA): TGCAGCGTACAGGGGTTCCTGGATACGCAGTATTTT. Translation gives CSVQGFLDTQYF. This sequence joins TRBV29-1 and TRBJ2-3; 7 bases match TRBD1. J lost 6 bases, V lost 6 bases, and 6 bases had no gene match. This CDR3 region has 12 residues. Germline values: CDR1 SQVTM, CDR2 ANQGSEA.

This clonotype was seen only a few times. J is TRBJ2-3 and V is TRBV4-1; D possibly uses TRBD1 or TRBD2 (5 bases each). Trimming cost V 0 bases and J 0 bases, with 13 bases left between them. The CDR3 runs 17 residues. Per germline, CDR1 MGHRA and CDR2 YSYEKL. CDR3 sequence: CASSQDPQGASTDTQYF. The CDR3 nucleotides are TGCGCCAGCAGCCAAGACCCCCAGGGAGCGAGCACAGATACGCAGTATTTT.

This clonotype came up many times. The rearrangement uses TRBV30 and TRBJ2-2; D unclear. The CDR3 covers 14 residues. From germline, CDR1 is GTSNPN and CDR2 SVGIG (reference sequence). Trimming pared 3 bases from V and 8 bases from J, leaving 16 bases between. The CDR3 sequence: CAWRAFRDVGELFF. The CDR3 DNA is TGTGCCTGGAGAGCCTTCCGCGACGTGGGGGAGCTGTTTTTT.

This clonotype was detected many times. J is TRBJ2-1 and V is TRBV18; possibly TRBD1 or TRBD2 for D (6 bases each). The length of the CDR3 is 15 residues. Germline V lookup: CDR1 KGHSH, CDR2 LQKENI. Trimming stripped 3 bases from V and 8 bases from J, with 17 bases between. This CDR3 reads CASSPLQGGVDEQFF. In nucleotides, the CDR3 is TGTGCCAGCTCACCCCTACAGGGAGGTGTGGATGAGCAGTTCTTC.

This clonotype was counted many times. This chain joins TRBV7-3 and TRBJ2-2; TRBD1 matches at 9 bases. Trimming removed 1 base from V and 6 bases from J; junction bases left unmatched: 9. The CDR3 has 17 amino acids. The germline V gene encodes CDR1 SGHTA and CDR2 FQGTGA. In nucleotides, the CDR3 is TGTGCCAGCAGCTTAAGGCCCGGACAGGGGCCAGCCGGGGAGCTGTTTTTT. Protein: CASSLRPGQGPAGELFF.

The sample holds a few counts of this clonotype. This chain connects TRBV27 to TRBJ2-3, with TRBD2 identical over 11 bases. The germline CDR1 and CDR2 sequences are MNHEY and SMNVEV (reference sequence). V shed 6 bases and J 0 bases; nucleotides not matched to a gene: 5. The CDR3 runs 16 residues. DNA of the CDR3: TGTGCCAGCAGCCCGACTAGCGGGGCGAGCACAGATACGCAGTATTTT. Its protein product is CASSPTSGASTDTQYF.

This clonotype was detected ten times or more. The V and J genes are TRBV6-2 or TRBV6-3 and TRBJ1-2; 9 positions match TRBD1. Germline V lookup: CDR1 MNHEY, CDR2 SVGEGT. The CDR3 loop spans 14 amino acids. J lost 6 bases, V lost 6 bases, and 8 bases had no gene match. CDR3 sequence: CASRPRTGANGYTF. The DNA for the CDR3 is TGTGCCAGCAGACCCCGGACAGGGGCGAATGGCTACACCTTC.

There are a few counts of this clonotype. This chain connects TRBV28 to TRBJ2-1; D remains ambiguous. Trimming left V 7 bases short and J 4 bases short, with 8 bases between. This CDR3 comprises 12 residues. The germline CDR1 and CDR2 sequences are MDHEN and SYDVKM. The CDR3 sequence: CASTVGYNEQFF. DNA for the CDR3: TGTGCCAGCACCGTTGGGTACAATGAGCAGTTCTTC.

This clonotype was seen at least ten times. A junction boundary mismatches the germline segment, possibly from a read error. The chain has TRBV5-8 and TRBJ1-6, with no clear D. Germline V gives CDR1 SGHTS, CDR2 YDEGEE. CDR3 length: 14 residues. Written as DNA, the CDR3 is TGTGCCAGCAGCTTGTGGCAGGTGAATTCACCCCTCCATTTT. It yields the protein CASSLWQVNSPLHF.

At least ten counts were recorded for this clonotype. The chain recombines TRBV20-1 with TRBJ1-2; D is unresolved. Trimming removed 1 base from V and 10 bases from J, with 7 bases in between. Germline assignment: CDR1 DFQATT and CDR2 SNEGSKA (reference sequence). CDR3 length: 10 amino acids. DNA of the CDR3: TGCAGTGCTAGAGGACCCGACTACACCTTC. Amino acids: CSARGPDYTF.

This clonotype was found a few times. The rearrangement uses TRBV20-1 and TRBJ1-5; perhaps TRBD1 as D (5 bases). With 1 base removed from V and 2 bases from J, the gap between germline ends came to 9 bases. The CDR3 runs 14 residues. From germline, CDR1 is DFQATT and CDR2 SNEGSKA (reference sequence). The chain's CDR3 is CSARGGMGNQPQHF. CDR3 in DNA: TGCAGTGCTAGAGGGGGGATGGGCAATCAGCCCCAGCATTTT.

This chain uses TRBV27 with TRBJ2-7, with 11 bases matching TRBD2. The germline V gene encodes CDR1 MNHEY and CDR2 SMNVEV (reference sequence). The CDR3 runs 18 residues. Germline trimming cut 5 bases from V and 4 bases from J; bases unmatched to any gene: 16. The CDR3: CASSLRLVLAGGPYEQYF. CDR3 coding DNA: TGTGCCAGCAGTCTCAGGCTCGTGTTAGCGGGAGGGCCGTACGAGCAGTACTTC.

This clonotype was counted a few times. The gene calls are TRBV7-2 and TRBJ2-1, with no clear D. Germline CDR1 SGHTA, CDR2 FQGNSA. The V end was cut by 1 base, the J end by 0 bases, with 10 bases between. The CDR3 length is 16 residues. The CDR3 DNA follows: TGTGCCAGCAGCTTAGGATGGGCCAGCTCCTACAATGAGCAGTTCTTC. Protein: CASSLGWASSYNEQFF. Full variable domain (outside the CDR3, taken from reference TRBV7-2 and TRBJ2-1): GAGVSQSPSNKVTEKGKDVELRCDPISGHTALYWYRQSLGQGLEFLIYFQGNSAPDKSGLPSDRFSAERTGGSVSTLTIQRTQQEDSAVYLCASSLGWASSYNEQFFGPGTRLTVL.